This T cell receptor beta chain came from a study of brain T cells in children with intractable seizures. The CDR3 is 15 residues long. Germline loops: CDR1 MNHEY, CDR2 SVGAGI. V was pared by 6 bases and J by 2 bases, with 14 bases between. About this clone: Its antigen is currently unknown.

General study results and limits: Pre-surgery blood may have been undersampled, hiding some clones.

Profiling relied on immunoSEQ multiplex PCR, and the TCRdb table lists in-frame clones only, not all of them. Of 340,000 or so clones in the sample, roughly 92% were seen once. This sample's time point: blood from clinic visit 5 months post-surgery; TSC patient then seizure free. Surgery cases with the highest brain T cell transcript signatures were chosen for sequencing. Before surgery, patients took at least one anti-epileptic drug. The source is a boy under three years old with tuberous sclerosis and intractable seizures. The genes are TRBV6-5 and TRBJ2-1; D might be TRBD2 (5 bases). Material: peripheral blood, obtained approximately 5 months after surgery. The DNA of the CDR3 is TGTGCCAGCAGCCGGGGTTTGGGCCCCTACAATGAGCAGTTCTTC. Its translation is CASSRGLGPYNEQFF.